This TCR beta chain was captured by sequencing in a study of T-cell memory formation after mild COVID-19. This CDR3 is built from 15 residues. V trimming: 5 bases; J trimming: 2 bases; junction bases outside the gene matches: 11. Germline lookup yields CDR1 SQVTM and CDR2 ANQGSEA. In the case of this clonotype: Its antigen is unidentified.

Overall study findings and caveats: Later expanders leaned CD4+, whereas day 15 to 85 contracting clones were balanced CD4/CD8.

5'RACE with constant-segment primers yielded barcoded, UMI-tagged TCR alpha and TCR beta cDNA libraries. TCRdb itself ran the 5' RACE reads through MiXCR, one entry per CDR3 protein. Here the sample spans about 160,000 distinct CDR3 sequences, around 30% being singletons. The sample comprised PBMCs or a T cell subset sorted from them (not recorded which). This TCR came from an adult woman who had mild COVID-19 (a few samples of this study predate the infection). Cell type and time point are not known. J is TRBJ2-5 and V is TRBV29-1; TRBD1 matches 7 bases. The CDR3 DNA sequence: TGCAGCGTTCCCCCCTGGGACAGCTATCAAGAGACCCAGTACTTC. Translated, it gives CSVPPWDSYQETQYF.